The 8 T cell receptor beta chains listed next were all sequenced from one sample in a study of shared clonotypes between healthy human individuals. Sequencing used immunoSEQ multiplex PCR; TCRdb keeps in-frame clones, though not all of them. Of 1.5 million to 2.5 million clones listed, approximately 94% are singletons. CD45RO-negative cells were positively selected for CCR7, leaving out terminally differentiated effector memory CD45RA+ cells. The sample was naive CD8+ T cells sorted from blood. Receptor source: a man younger than 35 in good health.

CDR3 residues: CASSLGGVAETQYF. CDR3 nucleotides: TGTGCCAGCAGCTTGGGCGGGGTCGCGGAGACCCAGTACTTC. The rearrangement uses TRBV5-6 and TRBJ2-5; a weak D match, TRBD2 (6 bases). The germline V and J ends were trimmed by 0 bases and 5 bases, with 11 bases remaining between them. This CDR3 has 14 amino acids. From germline, CDR1 is SGHDT and CDR2 YYEEEE.

As regards this clone: Additional DNA sequences in this sample encode the identical CDR3. This chain connects TRBV27 to TRBJ1-3, with D perhaps TRBD1 (6 bases). Per the germline V gene, CDR1 is MNHEY and CDR2 is SMNVEV (reference sequence). Trimming stripped 5 bases from V and 0 bases from J, with 11 bases between. CDR3 length: 15 amino acids. CDR3 region: CASSPTGSSGNTIYF. CDR3 nucleotide sequence: TGTGCCAGCAGTCCTACAGGGTCCTCTGGAAACACCATATATTTT.

For this clone: The same CDR3 arises from other DNA sequences in this sample as well. The chain couples TRBV28 to TRBJ2-3; the match to TRBD2 covers 11 bases. Trimming cost V 8 bases and J 4 bases; bases outside gene matches: 5. The CDR3 has 14 residues. Germline assignment: CDR1 MDHEN and CDR2 SYDVKM. CDR3 residues: CASSLAGGADTQYF. As DNA, the CDR3 is TGTGCCAGCTCTTTAGCGGGGGGGGCAGATACGCAGTATTTT.

This rearrangement joins TRBV11-2 to TRBJ2-1; 7 bases line up with TRBD2. The CDR3 length is 16 residues. V was pared by 4 bases and J by 10 bases, with 16 bases of the junction left unmatched. Germline V gene data show CDR1 as SGHAT and CDR2 as FQNNGV. CDR3 coding DNA: TGTGCCAGCAGCTCTGATGACAGTTGGGGGGGGTACGAGCAGTTCTTC. As protein: CASSSDDSWGGYEQFF.

The J gene is TRBJ2-1, the V gene TRBV6-6, with 7 bases lining up with TRBD1. The germline V gene has CDR1 MNHNY and CDR2 SVGAGI (reference sequence). This CDR3 is 14 amino acids long. Trimming took 6 bases from V and 3 from J; bases not matched to a gene: 5. The CDR3 nucleotides are TGTGCCAGCAGACCCCGGACAGGCTACAATGAGCAGTTCTTC. As protein: CASRPRTGYNEQFF.

The rearrangement joins TRBV11-2 to TRBJ2-5; D ambiguous. The CDR3 has 13 amino acids. V lost 1 base, J lost 4 bases, and 7 bases lay in between. From germline, CDR1 is SGHAT and CDR2 FQNNGV. The CDR3 here is CASSLASSETQYF. The DNA of the CDR3 is TGTGCCAGCAGCTTAGCTTCGTCAGAGACCCAGTACTTC. Full variable domain (remainder filled in from reference TRBV11-2 and TRBJ2-5): EAGVAQSPRYKIIEKRQSVAFWCNPISGHATLYWYQQILGQGPKLLIQFQNNGVVDDSQLPKDRFSAERLKGVDSTLKIQPAKLEDSAVYLCASSLASSETQYFGPGTRLLVL.

The rearrangement links TRBV6-5 to TRBJ1-1, with 8 bases identical to TRBD1. The germline V gene has CDR1 MNHEY and CDR2 SVGAGI. The V gene end was trimmed by 5 bases and the J gene end by 1 base; junction bases not matched to a gene: 6. This CDR3 has 15 amino acids. CDR3 loop: CASSRGQAGNTEAFF. CDR3 coding DNA: TGTGCCAGCAGTCGGGGACAGGCGGGGAACACTGAAGCTTTCTTT.

CDR3 sequence reads: CASSPVYTGELFF. CDR3 nucleotides: TGTGCCAGTAGTCCAGTGTACACCGGGGAGCTGTTTTTT. The genes are TRBV19 and TRBJ2-2; no firm D call. Germline CDR1 is LNHDA and CDR2 is SQIVND (reference sequence). V lost 5 bases to trimming and J lost 3 bases, with 7 bases between them. The CDR3 is 13 residues long.